This T cell receptor (beta chain) was recorded in a study of blood T cells in healthy people across ages. Findings and limits, study-wide: Strong correlation was found linking TCR beta diversity to naive T cell percentage. When one million T cells were used, diversity estimates were thought to be underestimates.

Comment on this clonotype: Its specificity is not known.

Then a second PCR, running about 6 to 12 cycles, was carried out with a sample-barcoded 5' primer and a J-beta primer mix. The authors tagged each cDNA molecule using a template-switch adaptor with 12 random nucleotides. Every sample gave at least 3 million paired-end reads containing CDR3. TCRdb re-analysed the 5' RACE reads in MiXCR, keeping a single row per CDR3 protein. This table has 700,000 to 900,000 distinct CDR3 sequences, 53% appearing once. Trimming stripped 0 bases from V and 4 bases from J, with 13 bases between. The CDR3 contains 15 residues. Germline CDR1 LGHNA, CDR2 YNFKEQ. The material sequenced was blood. V usage is TRBV4-2 and J usage is TRBJ2-7; D remains unclear. The clonotype comes from an elderly man in good health. DNA of the CDR3: TGTGCCAGCAGCCAAGATCTGCGACTGGGTTACGAGCAGTACTTC. As protein: CASSQDLRLGYEQYF.